The TCR beta chain under discussion was sequenced for a study of blood T cell repertoires in COVID-19. Trimming removed 5 bases from V and 3 bases from J; junction bases left unmatched: 4. Germline assignment: CDR1 LNHDA and CDR2 SQIVND (reference sequence). CDR3 length: 14 amino acids. The repertoire was sequenced with immunoSEQ multiplex PCR; TCRdb's copy has only in-frame clones and lacks some. Of roughly 100,000 clones in the sample, roughly 92% were seen once. Sequencing was performed on peripheral blood. This sequence originates from a woman aged 45-59 years with COVID-19, enrolled during active disease. The J gene is TRBJ1-1, the V gene TRBV19; 9 bases align to TRBD1. CDR3 DNA: TGTGCCAGTAGTGGGACAGGGCGTTACACTGAAGCTTTCTTT. Translating gives CASSGTGRYTEAFF.